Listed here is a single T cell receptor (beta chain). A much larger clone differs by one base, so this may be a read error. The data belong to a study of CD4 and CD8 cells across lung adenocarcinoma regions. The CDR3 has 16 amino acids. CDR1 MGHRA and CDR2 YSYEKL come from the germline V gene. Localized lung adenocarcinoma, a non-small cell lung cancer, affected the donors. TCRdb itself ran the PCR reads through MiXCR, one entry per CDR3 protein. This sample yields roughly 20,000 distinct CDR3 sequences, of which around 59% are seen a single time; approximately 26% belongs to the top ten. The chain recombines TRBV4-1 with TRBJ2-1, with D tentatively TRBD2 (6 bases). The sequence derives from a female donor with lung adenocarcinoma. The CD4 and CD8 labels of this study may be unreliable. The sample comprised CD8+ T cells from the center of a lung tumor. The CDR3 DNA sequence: TGCGCCAACAGCCAAGGTCGGACGGCGGGGTGGAATGAGCAGTTCTTC. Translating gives CANSQGRTAGWNEQFF.